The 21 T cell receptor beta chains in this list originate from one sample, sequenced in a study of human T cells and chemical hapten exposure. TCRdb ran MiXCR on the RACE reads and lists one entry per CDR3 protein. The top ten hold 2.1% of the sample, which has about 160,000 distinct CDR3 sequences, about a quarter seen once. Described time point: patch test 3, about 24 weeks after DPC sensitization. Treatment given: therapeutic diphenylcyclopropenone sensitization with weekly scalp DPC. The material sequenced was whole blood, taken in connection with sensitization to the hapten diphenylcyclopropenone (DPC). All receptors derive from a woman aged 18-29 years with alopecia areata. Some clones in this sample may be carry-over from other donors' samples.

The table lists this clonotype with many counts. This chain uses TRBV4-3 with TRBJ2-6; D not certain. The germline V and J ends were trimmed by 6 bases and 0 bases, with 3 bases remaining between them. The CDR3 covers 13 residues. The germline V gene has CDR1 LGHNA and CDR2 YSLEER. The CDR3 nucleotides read TGCGCCAGCAGAAGCTCTGGGGCCAACGTCCTGACTTTC. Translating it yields CASRSSGANVLTF.

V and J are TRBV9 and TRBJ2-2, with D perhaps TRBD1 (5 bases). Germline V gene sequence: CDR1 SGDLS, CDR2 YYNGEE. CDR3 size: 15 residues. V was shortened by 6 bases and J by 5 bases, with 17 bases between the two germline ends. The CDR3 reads CASKTSRVGTGELFF. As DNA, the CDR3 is TGTGCCAGCAAGACGTCCAGGGTGGGAACCGGGGAGCTGTTTTTT.

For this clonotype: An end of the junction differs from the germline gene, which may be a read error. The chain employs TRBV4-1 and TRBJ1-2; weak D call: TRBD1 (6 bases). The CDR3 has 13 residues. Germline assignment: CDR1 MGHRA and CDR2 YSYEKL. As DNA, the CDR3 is TGCGCCGGCAGCCAAGTGGCAGGGGTGGGCTACACCTTC. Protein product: CAGSQVAGVGYTF.

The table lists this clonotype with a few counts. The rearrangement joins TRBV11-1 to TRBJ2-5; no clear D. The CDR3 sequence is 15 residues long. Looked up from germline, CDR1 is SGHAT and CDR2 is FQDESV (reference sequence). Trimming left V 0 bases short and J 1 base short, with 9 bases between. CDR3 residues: CASSLAAQAQETQYF. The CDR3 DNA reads TGTGCCAGCAGCTTAGCGGCCCAAGCCCAAGAGACCCAGTACTTC.

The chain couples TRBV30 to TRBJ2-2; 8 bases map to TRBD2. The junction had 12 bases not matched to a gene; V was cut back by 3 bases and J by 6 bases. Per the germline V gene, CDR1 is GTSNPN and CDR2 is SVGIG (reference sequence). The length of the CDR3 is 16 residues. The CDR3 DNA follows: TGTGCCTGGAGCTGCCTGCCACCAGCGGGAGCCGGGGAGCTGTTTTTT. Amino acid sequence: CAWSCLPPAGAGELFF.

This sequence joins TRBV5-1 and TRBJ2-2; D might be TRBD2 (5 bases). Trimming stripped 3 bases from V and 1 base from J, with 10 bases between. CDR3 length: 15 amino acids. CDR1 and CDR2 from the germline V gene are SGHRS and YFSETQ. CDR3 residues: CASSYVALNTGELFF. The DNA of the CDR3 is TGCGCCAGCAGCTACGTAGCGCTGAACACCGGGGAGCTGTTTTTT.

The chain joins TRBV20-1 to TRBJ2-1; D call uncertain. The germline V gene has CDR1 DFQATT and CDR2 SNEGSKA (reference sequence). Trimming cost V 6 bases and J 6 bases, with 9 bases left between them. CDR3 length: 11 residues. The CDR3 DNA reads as TGCAGTGCACCTCTCATCAATGAGCAGTTCTTC. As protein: CSAPLINEQFF.

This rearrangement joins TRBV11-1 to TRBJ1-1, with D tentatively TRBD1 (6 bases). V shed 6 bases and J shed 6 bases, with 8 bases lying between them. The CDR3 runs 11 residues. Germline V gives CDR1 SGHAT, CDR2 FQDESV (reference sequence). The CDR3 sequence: CASRTGPEAFF. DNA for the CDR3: TGTGCCAGCAGAACAGGGCCTGAAGCTTTCTTT.

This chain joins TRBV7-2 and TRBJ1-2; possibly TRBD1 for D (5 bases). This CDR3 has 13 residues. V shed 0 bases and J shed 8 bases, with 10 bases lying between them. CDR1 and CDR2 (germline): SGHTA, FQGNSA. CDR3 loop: CASSLAGQKGYTF. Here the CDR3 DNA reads TGTGCCAGCAGCTTAGCGGGGCAGAAGGGCTACACCTTC.

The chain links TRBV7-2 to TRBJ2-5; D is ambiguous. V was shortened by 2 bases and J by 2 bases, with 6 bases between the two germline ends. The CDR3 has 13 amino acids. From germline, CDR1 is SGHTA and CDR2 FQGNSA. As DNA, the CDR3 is TGTGCCAGCAGCTTAATGTCGCAAGAGACCCAGTACTTC. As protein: CASSLMSQETQYF.

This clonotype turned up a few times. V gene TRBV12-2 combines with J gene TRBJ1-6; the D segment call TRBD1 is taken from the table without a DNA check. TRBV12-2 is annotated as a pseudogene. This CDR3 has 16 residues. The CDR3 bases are TGTGCAAGTCGCTTAGGGGTCGGGACAGACAATTCACCCCTCCACTTT. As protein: CASRLGVGTDNSPLHF.

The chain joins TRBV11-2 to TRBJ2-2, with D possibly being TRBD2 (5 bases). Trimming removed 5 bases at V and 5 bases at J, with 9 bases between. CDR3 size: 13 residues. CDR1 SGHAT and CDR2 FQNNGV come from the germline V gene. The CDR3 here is CASSLARTGELFF. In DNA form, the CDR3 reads TGTGCCAGCAGCCTAGCCCGAACCGGGGAGCTGTTTTTT.

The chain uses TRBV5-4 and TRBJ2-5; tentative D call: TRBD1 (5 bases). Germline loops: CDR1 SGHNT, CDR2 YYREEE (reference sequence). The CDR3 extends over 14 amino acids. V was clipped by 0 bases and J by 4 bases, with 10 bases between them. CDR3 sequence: CASSLVGAGETQYF. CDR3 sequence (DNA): TGTGCCAGCAGCTTGGTAGGGGCAGGAGAGACCCAGTACTTC.

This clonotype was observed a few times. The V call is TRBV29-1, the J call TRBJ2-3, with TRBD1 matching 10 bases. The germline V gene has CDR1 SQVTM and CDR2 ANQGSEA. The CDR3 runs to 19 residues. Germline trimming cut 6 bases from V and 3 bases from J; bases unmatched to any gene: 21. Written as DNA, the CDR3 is TGCAGCGTAGAGGGTACCGGGACAGGGGACGGATTTCGAACAGATACGCAGTATTTT. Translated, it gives CSVEGTGTGDGFRTDTQYF.

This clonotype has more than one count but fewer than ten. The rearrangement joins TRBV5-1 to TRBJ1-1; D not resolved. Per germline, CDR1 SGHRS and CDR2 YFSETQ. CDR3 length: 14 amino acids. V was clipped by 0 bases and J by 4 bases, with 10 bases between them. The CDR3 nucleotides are TGCGCCAGCAGCTTGGACGACCCGGGCACTGAAGCTTTCTTT. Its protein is CASSLDDPGTEAFF. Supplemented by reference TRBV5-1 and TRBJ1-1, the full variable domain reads KAGVTQTPRYLIKTRGQQVTLSCSPISGHRSVSWYQQTPGQGLQFLFEYFSETQRNKGNFPGRFSGRQFSNSRSEMNVSTLELGDSALYLCASSLDDPGTEAFFGQGTRLTVV.

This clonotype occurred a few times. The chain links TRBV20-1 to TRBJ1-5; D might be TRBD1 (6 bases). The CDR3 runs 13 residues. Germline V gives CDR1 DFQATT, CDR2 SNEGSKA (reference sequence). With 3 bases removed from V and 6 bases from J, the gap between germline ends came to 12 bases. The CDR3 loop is CSASGGWTQPQHF. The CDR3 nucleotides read TGCAGTGCTAGTGGGGGCTGGACTCAGCCCCAGCATTTT.

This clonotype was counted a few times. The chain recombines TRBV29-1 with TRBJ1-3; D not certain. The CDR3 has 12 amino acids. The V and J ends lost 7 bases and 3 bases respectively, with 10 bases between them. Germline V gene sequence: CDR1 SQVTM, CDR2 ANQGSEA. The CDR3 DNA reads TGCAGCGGCGGCCAGAATGGAAACACCATATATTTT. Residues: CSGGQNGNTIYF.

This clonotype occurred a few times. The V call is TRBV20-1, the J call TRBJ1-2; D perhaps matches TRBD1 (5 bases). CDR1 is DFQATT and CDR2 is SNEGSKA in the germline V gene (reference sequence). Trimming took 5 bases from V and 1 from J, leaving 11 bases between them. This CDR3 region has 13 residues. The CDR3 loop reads CSAGGGINYGYTF. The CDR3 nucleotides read TGCAGTGCTGGGGGGGGGATTAACTATGGCTACACCTTC.

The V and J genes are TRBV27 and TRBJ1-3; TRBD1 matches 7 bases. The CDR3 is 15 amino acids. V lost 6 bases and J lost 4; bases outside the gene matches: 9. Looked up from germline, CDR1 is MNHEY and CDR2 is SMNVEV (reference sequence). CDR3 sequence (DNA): TGTGCCAGCAGGAAACAGGGGATAACGGGAAACACCATATATTTT. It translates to CASRKQGITGNTIYF.

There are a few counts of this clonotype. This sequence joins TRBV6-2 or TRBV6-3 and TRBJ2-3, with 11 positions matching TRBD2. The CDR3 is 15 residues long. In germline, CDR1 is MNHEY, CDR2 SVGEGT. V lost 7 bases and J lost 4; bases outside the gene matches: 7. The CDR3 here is CASISGGAGADTQYF. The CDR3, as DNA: TGTGCCAGCATTAGCGGGGGGGCGGGCGCAGATACGCAGTATTTT.

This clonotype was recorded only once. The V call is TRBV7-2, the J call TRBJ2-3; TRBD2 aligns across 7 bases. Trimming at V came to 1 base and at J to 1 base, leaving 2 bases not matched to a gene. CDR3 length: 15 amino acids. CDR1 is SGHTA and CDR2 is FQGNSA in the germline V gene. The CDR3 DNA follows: TGTGCCAGCAGCTTAGATGGGAGGGGCACAGATACGCAGTATTTT. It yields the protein CASSLDGRGTDTQYF.